This T cell receptor beta chain was sequenced during a study of blood T cell repertoires in COVID-19. Study-level information: The study drew acute and convalescent COVID-19 samples from the United States, Italy and Spain. PBMCs, B-cell-depleted T cells, or T cells were the source of the cDNA or gDNA that made up the material.

Methods used by the authors: Scientists estimated how many nucleated cells there were by amplifying reference gene primers. The method was immunoSEQ multiplex PCR; TCRdb's version includes in-frame clones alone and lacks a portion of them. Clone size and V and J calls were adopted from that table, with D and trimming inferred from the DNA. The table records about 340,000 clones, roughly 90% of them present only once. There are 12 residues in the CDR3. V lost 0 bases, J lost 8 bases, and 7 bases lay in between. During active infection, Seattle patients enrolled and were then monitored through disease.

This sequence originates from a woman in her seventies with COVID-19, enrolled during active disease. The rearrangement links TRBV12-3 or TRBV12-4 to TRBJ1-1, with unresolved D. The material sequenced was peripheral blood. The CDR3 nucleotides read TGTGCCAGCAGTTTAGCTGGAGGGGAAGCTTTCTTT. It codes for CASSLAGGEAFF.